This T cell receptor (beta chain) was recovered during a study of cytomegalovirus exposure and HLA in healthy donors. Findings and limits, study-wide: Three CMV-associated chains proved CMV antigen-specific in vitro. A later analysis linked a missense DCLRE1C variant to TCR beta V- and J-gene trimming. More clonal expansion characterized HLA-associated TCR beta chains than equally common others in a later analysis.

The CDR3 contains 11 residues. The germline V and J ends were trimmed by 7 bases and 6 bases, with 9 bases remaining between them. Germline V gene lookup returns CDR1 LNHDA and CDR2 SQIVND (reference sequence). PCR employed 60 Vbeta and 13 Jbeta primers. Clones were sequenced by immunoSEQ multiplex PCR, and TCRdb holds only the in-frame ones, with some missing. The table records approximately 190,000 clones, around 81% of them present only once. With respect to this clone: Its matching antigen is unknown.

The specimen was PBMCs. This receptor was obtained from a woman aged 18-30 years in good health and CMV-seropositive. The V gene is TRBV19, the J gene TRBJ1-2; the D gene is possibly TRBD1 (6 bases). The CDR3 is CASTTGHGYTF. CDR3 nucleotides: TGTGCCAGTACAACAGGGCATGGCTACACCTTC. The entire variable domain, with the rest obtained from reference TRBV19 and TRBJ1-2, is as follows: DGGITQSPKYLFRKEGQNVTLSCEQNLNHDAMYWYRQDPGQGLRLIYYSQIVNDFQKGDIAEGYSVSREKKESFPLTVTSAQKNPTAFYLCASTTGHGYTFGSGTRLTVV.